This TCR beta chain appears in the sequencing data of a study of EBV T-cell therapy then PD-1 blockade in nasopharyngeal carcinoma. As for this clone: Its antigen is currently unknown.

TCRdb's copy holds only in-frame clones and misses some; the assay was immunoSEQ multiplex PCR. Of about 20,000 clones in the sample, approximately 79% were seen once. The time point denotes: 266 days after commencement of treatment, after nivolumab therapy. Treatment noted: AdE1-LMPpoly-expanded autologous EBV-specific T-cell therapy followed by anti-PD-1 nivolumab. The receptor was isolated from a man in his forties with nasopharyngeal carcinoma. The sample in question was CD8+ T cells from blood, obtained at approximately day 250 from a patient whose treatment included autologous EBV-specific T cells and nivolumab.

The CDR3 nucleotides are TGTGCCAGCAGCCACTCCCGGGACATTCTAGCCAAAAACATTCAGTACTTC. Its protein is CASSHSRDILAKNIQYF. The rearrangement uses TRBV6-2 or TRBV6-3 and TRBJ2-4, with TRBD1 as a possible D gene (6 bases). CDR3 size: 17 residues. CDR1 is MNHEY and CDR2 is SVGEGT in the germline V gene. The germline V and J ends were trimmed by 6 bases and 0 bases, with 18 bases remaining between them.